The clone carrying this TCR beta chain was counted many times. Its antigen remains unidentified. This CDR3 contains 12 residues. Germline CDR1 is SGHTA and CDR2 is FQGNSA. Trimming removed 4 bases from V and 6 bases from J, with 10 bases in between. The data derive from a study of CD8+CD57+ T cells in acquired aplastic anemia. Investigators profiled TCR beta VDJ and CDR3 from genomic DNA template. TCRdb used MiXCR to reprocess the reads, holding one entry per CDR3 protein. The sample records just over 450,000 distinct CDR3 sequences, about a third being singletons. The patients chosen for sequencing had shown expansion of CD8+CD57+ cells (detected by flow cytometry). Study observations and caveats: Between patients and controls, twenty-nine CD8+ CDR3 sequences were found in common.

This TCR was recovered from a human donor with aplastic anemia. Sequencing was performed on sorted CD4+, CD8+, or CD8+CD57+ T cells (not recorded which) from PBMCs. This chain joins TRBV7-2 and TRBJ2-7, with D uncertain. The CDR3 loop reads CASSSIFGEQYF. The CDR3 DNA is TGTGCCAGCAGCTCCATCTTCGGCGAGCAGTACTTC.